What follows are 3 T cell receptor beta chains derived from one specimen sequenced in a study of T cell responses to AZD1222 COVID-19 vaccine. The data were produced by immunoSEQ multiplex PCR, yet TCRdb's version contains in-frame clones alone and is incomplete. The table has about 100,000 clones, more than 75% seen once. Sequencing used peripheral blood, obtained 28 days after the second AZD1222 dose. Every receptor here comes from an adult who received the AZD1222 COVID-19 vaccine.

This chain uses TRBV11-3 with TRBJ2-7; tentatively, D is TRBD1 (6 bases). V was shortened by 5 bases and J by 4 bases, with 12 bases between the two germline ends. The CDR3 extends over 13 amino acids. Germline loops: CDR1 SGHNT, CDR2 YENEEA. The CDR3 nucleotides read TGTGCCAGCAGCCAGCGGACAGAATACGAGCAGTACTTC. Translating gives CASSQRTEYEQYF. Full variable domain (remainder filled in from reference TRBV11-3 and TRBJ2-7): EAGVVQSPRYKIIEKKQPVAFWCNPISGHNTLYWYLQNLGQGPELLIRYENEEAVDDSQLPKDRFSAERLKGVDSTLKIQPAELGDSAVYLCASSQRTEYEQYFGPGTRLTVT.

This chain's CDR3 is CATSDNFEGQDTQYF. Here the CDR3 DNA reads TGTGCCACCAGTGATAACTTCGAGGGGCAAGATACGCAGTATTTT. The chain uses TRBV24-1 and TRBJ2-3; perhaps D is TRBD1 or TRBD2 (5 bases each). With 3 bases removed from V and 5 bases from J, the gap between germline ends came to 14 bases. CDR1 and CDR2 (germline): KGHDR, SFDVKD. CDR3 size: 15 residues.

The CDR3 region is CASSQIPRVLCGYTF. CDR3 nucleotide sequence: TGTGCCAGCAGCCAAATCCCCAGGGTCTTATGCGGCTACACCTTC. This chain connects TRBV3-1 (or the pseudogene TRBV3-2) to TRBJ1-2, with D possibly matching TRBD1 (5 bases). The CDR3 runs 15 residues. CDR1 and CDR2 from the germline V gene are LGHDT and YNNKEL (reference sequence). Trimming shortened V by 2 bases and J by 8 bases, and 18 bases separated the two germline ends.